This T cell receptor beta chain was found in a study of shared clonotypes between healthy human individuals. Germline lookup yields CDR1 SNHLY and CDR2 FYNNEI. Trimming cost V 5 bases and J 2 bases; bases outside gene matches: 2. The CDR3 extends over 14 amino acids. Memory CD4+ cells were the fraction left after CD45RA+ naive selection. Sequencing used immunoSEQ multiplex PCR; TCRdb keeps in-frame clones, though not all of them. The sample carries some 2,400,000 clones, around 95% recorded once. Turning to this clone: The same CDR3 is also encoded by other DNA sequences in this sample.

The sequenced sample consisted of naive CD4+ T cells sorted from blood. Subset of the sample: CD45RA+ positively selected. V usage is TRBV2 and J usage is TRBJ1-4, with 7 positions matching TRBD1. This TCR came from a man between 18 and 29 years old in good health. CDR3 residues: CASSRQGTNEKLFF. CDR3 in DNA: TGTGCCAGCAGTCGACAGGGCACTAATGAAAAACTGTTTTTT.